This T cell receptor beta chain was observed in a study of blood T cell repertoires in COVID-19 (TCRdb year 2020). In the study overall: Samples from collaborators originated in the United States, Italy and Spain and spanned both the acute and convalescent phases of COVID-19. Nearly every sample came with metadata listing a de-identified subject ID, COVID-19 status, age in years and sex. Samples came from the ongoing ImmuneRACE study (first 160 participants) plus 1,254 subjects from 6 global collaborators. The prospective study material was composed of cDNA or gDNA derived from T cells, B-cell-depleted T cells, or PBMCs. Where HLA class I and class II types were available, the types were taken from metadata supplied by the sample provider, not from assay-based typing. Deeply sampled blood TCRbeta repertoires from subjects exposed to, actively infected with, or recovered from COVID-19 were included in the dataset. The repertoires were made available in a free public database intended to serve as a resource for research on the immune response to SARS-CoV-2.

CDR1 is given as LGHNA and CDR2 as YSLEER, both from the germline V gene. V and J are trimmed by 1 base and 5 bases, and the gene matches miss 5 bases of the junction. The CDR3 covers 15 residues, taking in both the cysteine and the phenylalanine. Just CDR3 DNA is preserved here, 45 bases in frame from base 1. The collaborating institutions used their own protocols to collect whole blood in K2EDTA tubes. Collaborator samples were shipped for TCRbeta analysis as frozen whole blood, isolated PBMCs, or DNA extracted from either sample type. General findings and caveats noted by the study authors: Clinical and demographic metadata were provided uncurated, with the amount varying by source and participant.

TCRbeta CDR3 regions were amplified from genomic DNA by means of the immunoSEQ Assay, a bias-controlled multiplex PCR. The published analysis was carried out like this. The number of nucleated cells in each sample was estimated from the amplification of reference gene primers within the assay. Sequence reads were collapsed and filtered to measure the absolute abundance of every unique TCRbeta CDR3 rearrangement. For each sample, productive Simpson clonality was calculated by taking the square root of Simpson's diversity index across productive rearrangements. TCRdb provides this immuneACCESS table in a form limited to in-frame rearrangements. Some clones are lacking; in checked studies, under half of them reflect an unresolved V gene, and why the rest are absent is not known. The DNA was the basis for D and trimming; V, J and clone size are from that table. The sample yields 150,000 to 200,000 clones; about 86% were counted once. In total, the top ten clones hold approximately 11% of the sample.

Remarks on this clone: Its antigen remains unidentified. Base qualities were left out, and no much larger clone turns up one base away.

Sequences were obtained from peripheral blood. The TCR originated in a man between 65 and 85 years old with active or convalescent COVID-19. The chain was built from TRBV4-3 and TRBJ2-3; 8 bases in between match TRBD2. This receptor has the CDR3 CASSQGASGLDTQYF. The base sequence is TGCGCCAGCAGCCAAGGGGCTAGCGGGTTAGATACGCAGTATTTT.